The 27 T cell receptor beta chains reported below all come from one sample, sequenced in a study of blood T cell repertoires in COVID-19. Sequenced by immunoSEQ multiplex PCR; TCRdb stores in-frame clones only, minus some. The repertoire includes about 60,000 clones, approximately 80% of them detected once, and around 6% sits in the top ten. Sequenced sample: peripheral blood. The receptors shown here come from a woman aged 70 to 79 with acute or convalescent COVID-19.

The rearrangement uses TRBV6-6 and TRBJ2-3; D is uncertain. V lost 2 bases to trimming and J lost 5 bases, with 8 bases between them. This CDR3 spans 13 amino acids. Germline V CDR1 and CDR2: MNHNY, SVGAGI (reference sequence). Here the CDR3 reads CASSYLFQDTQYF. The DNA for the CDR3 is TGTGCCAGCAGTTACCTATTCCAAGATACGCAGTATTTT.

The chain employs TRBV10-3 and TRBJ2-7; 11 bases agree with TRBD2. V trimming: 4 bases; J trimming: 4 bases; junction bases outside the gene matches: 6. Germline CDR1 and CDR2: ENHRY and SYGVKD. The CDR3 covers 15 residues. CDR3 amino acids: CAISASASGGYEQYF. In DNA form, the CDR3 reads TGTGCCATCAGTGCTTCTGCTAGCGGGGGGTACGAGCAGTACTTC.

This clone turned up a few times. The J gene is TRBJ2-1, the V gene TRBV24-1; the D gene is possibly TRBD2 (7 bases). Trimming pared 2 bases from V and 3 bases from J, leaving 16 bases between. Looked up from germline, CDR1 is KGHDR and CDR2 is SFDVKD. The CDR3 extends over 17 amino acids. CDR3 DNA: TGTGCCACCAGTGATTCGGGGGGCGCGGGGAACTACAATGAGCAGTTCTTC. Protein sequence: CATSDSGGAGNYNEQFF.

The genes are TRBV6-5 and TRBJ1-1; 7 nucleotides agree with TRBD1. The V gene end was trimmed by 5 bases and the J gene end by 7 bases; junction bases not matched to a gene: 7. This CDR3 is built from 13 residues. CDR1 MNHEY and CDR2 SVGAGI come from the germline V gene. CDR3 loop: CASSRPRDSEAFF. In DNA, the CDR3 is TGTGCCAGCAGTCGACCCCGGGACAGTGAAGCTTTCTTT.

The chain joins TRBV2 to TRBJ1-2, with a tentative D call TRBD1 (6 bases). V lost 0 bases and J 4 bases, leaving 12 bases between the germline ends. This CDR3 contains 15 residues. Per germline, CDR1 SNHLY and CDR2 FYNNEI. The CDR3 region is CASSEAGPGVYGYTF. For the CDR3, the DNA is TGTGCCAGCAGTGAAGCGGGGCCAGGGGTCTATGGCTACACCTTC.

This clone was observed a few times. The genes are TRBV30 and TRBJ1-5, with D possibly matching TRBD1 (6 bases). V gave up 7 bases and J gave up 5 bases, with 18 bases separating them. The CDR3 has 14 amino acids. Germline lookup yields CDR1 GTSNPN and CDR2 SVGIG (reference sequence). In nucleotides, the CDR3 is TGTGCCTTCGAAACAGGGCTACGGGATCAGCCCCAGCATTTT. It translates to CAFETGLRDQPQHF.

This rearrangement joins TRBV7-2 to TRBJ1-1; TRBD1 is a possible D gene (6 bases). The V end was cut by 4 bases, the J end by 5 bases, with 17 bases between. Germline CDR1 is SGHTA and CDR2 is FQGNSA. The CDR3 length is 15 residues. CDR3 nucleotide sequence: TGTGCCAGCAGCTGGCGAGGGCAGGGGATAACTGAAGCTTTCTTT. Amino acids: CASSWRGQGITEAFF.

This clone occurred once. The rearrangement joins TRBV10-3 to TRBJ2-7; D is possibly TRBD1 (5 bases). Looked up from germline, CDR1 is ENHRY and CDR2 is SYGVKD. Trimming took 5 bases from V and 6 from J, leaving 14 bases between them. The CDR3 extends over 13 amino acids. As DNA, the CDR3 is TGTGCCATCAGTCAGAATCAGGGCCGCGAGCAGTACTTC. The encoded protein is CAISQNQGREQYF.

The gene calls are TRBV16 and TRBJ1-1, with unresolved D. Trimming removed 3 bases at V and 5 bases at J, with 10 bases between. The CDR3 sequence is 13 residues long. The V gene's germline CDR1 is KGHSY and CDR2 FQNENV. This chain's CDR3 is CASSQVRGTEAFF. CDR3 nucleotide sequence: TGTGCCAGCAGCCAGGTCCGAGGGACTGAAGCTTTCTTT.

The rearrangement uses TRBV6-2 or TRBV6-3 and TRBJ1-5; TRBD1 matches at 8 bases. CDR1 and CDR2 (germline): MNHEY, SVGEGT. J was trimmed by 2 bases and V by 5 bases; bases with no gene match: 11. CDR3 size: 17 residues. The CDR3 nucleotides are TGTGCCAGCAGTCTGACTCGAAGGGGACAGGGCAATCAGCCCCAGCATTTT. Its translation: CASSLTRRGQGNQPQHF.

The chain links TRBV4-2 to TRBJ2-5, with 7 bases that match TRBD2. The CDR3 loop spans 16 amino acids. Germline lookup yields CDR1 LGHNA and CDR2 YNFKEQ. Trimming took 0 bases from V and 4 from J; bases not matched to a gene: 8. CDR3 sequence (DNA): TGTGCCAGCAGCCAAGAGGGAGGGCAAATCCGAGAGACCCAGTACTTC. Its translation: CASSQEGGQIRETQYF.

This clone was observed a handful of times. Written as DNA, the CDR3 is TGTGCCAGCAGCAAAGGACTAGCAGATACGCAGTATTTT. It codes for CASSKGLADTQYF. The V call is TRBV7-9, the J call TRBJ2-3, with 7 bases that match TRBD2. With 5 bases clipped from V and 4 bases from J, the junction kept 3 bases outside the gene matches. The CDR3 runs 13 residues. Germline V gene data show CDR1 as SEHNR and CDR2 as FQNEAQ (reference sequence).

The rearrangement joins TRBV4-3 to TRBJ1-2; D is possibly TRBD1 (5 bases). V lost 0 bases and J lost 4, with 12 bases in between. From germline, CDR1 is LGHNA and CDR2 YSLEER. There are 15 residues in the CDR3. The CDR3 DNA follows: TGCGCCAGCAGCCAAGATCGGGGGGATGGCTATGGCTACACCTTC. Protein: CASSQDRGDGYGYTF.

About this clone itself: At one end the junction does not follow the germline gene, possibly because of a read error. The chain combines TRBV7-7 with TRBJ2-1; 13 nucleotides line up with TRBD2. This CDR3 is 15 amino acids long. Germline CDR1 reads SSHAT; CDR2 reads FNYEAQ (reference sequence). CDR3 DNA sequence: TGTGCTAGCAGCGAACTAGCGGGGGGGAACAATGAGCAGTTCTTC. Translation gives CASSELAGGNNEQFF. Combining the CDR3 with reference TRBV7-7 and TRBJ2-1 gives the whole variable domain GAGVSQSPRYKVTKRGQDVTLRCDPISSHATLYWYQQALGQGPEFLTYFNYEAQPDKSGLPSDRFSAERPEGSISTLTIQRTEQRDSAMYRCASSELAGGNNEQFFGPGTRLTVL.

The chain links TRBV19 to TRBJ2-7; 8 nucleotides line up with TRBD1. Germline lookup yields CDR1 LNHDA and CDR2 SQIVND (reference sequence). Losses at the gene ends were 9 bases for V and 3 bases for J; bases not matched to a gene: 4. The CDR3 has 12 amino acids. Here the CDR3 DNA reads TGTGCCAGCGGACAGGGCCACTACGAGCAGTACTTC. As protein: CASGQGHYEQYF.

This clone was counted a few times. The V gene is TRBV19, the J gene TRBJ1-2, with 8 bases lining up with TRBD1. V gave up 10 bases and J gave up 7 bases; unmatched junction bases: 8. The CDR3 loop spans 12 amino acids. Germline V gene sequence: CDR1 LNHDA, CDR2 SQIVND (reference sequence). This CDR3 reads CATGQGRGGYTF. The CDR3 nucleotides are TGTGCCACAGGACAGGGACGAGGTGGCTACACCTTC. Looking up the rest from reference TRBV19 and TRBJ1-2 gives the full variable domain: DGGITQSPKYLFRKEGQNVTLSCEQNLNHDAMYWYRQDPGQGLRLIYYSQIVNDFQKGDIAEGYSVSREKKESFPLTVTSAQKNPTAFYLCATGQGRGGYTFGSGTRLTVV.

The chain is built from TRBV25-1 and TRBJ2-1; possible D gene TRBD1, 5 bases. The CDR3 runs 15 residues. CDR1 and CDR2 (germline): MGHDK, SYGVNS. V was clipped by 2 bases and J by 5 bases, with 13 bases between them. The CDR3 region is CASSESRQWDNEQFF. DNA of the CDR3: TGTGCCAGCAGTGAAAGTCGACAGTGGGACAATGAGCAGTTCTTC.

This chain uses TRBV7-9 with TRBJ2-7, with a weak D call TRBD1 (5 bases). This CDR3 spans 13 amino acids. V was clipped by 5 bases and J by 3 bases, with 11 bases between them. The germline V gene has CDR1 SEHNR and CDR2 FQNEAQ (reference sequence). The CDR3 here is CASSTTGFYEQYF. In DNA form, the CDR3 reads TGTGCCAGCAGCACCACAGGTTTCTACGAGCAGTACTTC.

This chain joins TRBV23-1 and TRBJ2-7; no clear D. TRBV23-1 is assigned to the ORF class and has an uncertain function. V was shortened by 2 bases and J by 4 bases, with 21 bases between the two germline ends. The CDR3 is 17 amino acids. The CDR3 DNA reads TGCGCCAGCAGTCAAAACTCTCGACAAAGCTTAGTATACGAGCAGTACTTC. It translates to CASSQNSRQSLVYEQYF.

Concerning this clone: A read error may produce the germline difference seen at one junction end. This chain joins TRBV19 and TRBJ2-1; 10 nucleotides line up with TRBD1. Germline values: CDR1 LNHDA, CDR2 SQIVND (reference sequence). The CDR3 runs 15 residues. The CDR3 DNA reads as TGTGCCAGTAGTACGACAGGGGGCGCATACAATGAGCAGCTCTTC. Its protein is CASSTTGGAYNEQLF. Together with reference TRBV19 and TRBJ2-1, the CDR3 gives the full variable domain: DGGITQSPKYLFRKEGQNVTLSCEQNLNHDAMYWYRQDPGQGLRLIYYSQIVNDFQKGDIAEGYSVSREKKESFPLTVTSAQKNPTAFYLCASSTTGGAYNEQLFGPGTRLTVL.

This chain uses TRBV6-4 with TRBJ2-1; 7 bases align to TRBD1. V gave up 6 bases and J gave up 10 bases; unmatched junction bases: 15. Germline V gene data show CDR1 as MRHNA and CDR2 as SNTAGT. This CDR3 is built from 15 residues. CDR3 DNA: TGTGCCAGCAGAACCGGGACAGCCTTTTTCGGGGAGCAGTTCTTC. It encodes CASRTGTAFFGEQFF.

This clone has a single count. The J gene is TRBJ2-5, the V gene TRBV11-2; 7 bases match TRBD2. Trimming removed 4 bases from V and 5 bases from J; junction bases left unmatched: 1. The V gene's germline CDR1 is SGHAT and CDR2 FQNNGV. The CDR3 sequence is 12 residues long. The CDR3 coding sequence is TGTGCCAGCAGCTCAGCGGGGGAGACCCAGTACTTC. This codes for CASSSAGETQYF.

This chain uses TRBV19 with TRBJ2-4, with D tentatively TRBD2 (5 bases). Germline V gene sequence: CDR1 LNHDA, CDR2 SQIVND (reference sequence). V was trimmed by 7 bases and J by 3 bases, leaving 19 bases between them. The CDR3 has 16 amino acids. The CDR3 DNA is TGTGCCAGTAAATCGGGTCTAGCCCACGGCAAAAACATTCAGTACTTC. As protein: CASKSGLAHGKNIQYF.

The V gene is TRBV10-3, the J gene TRBJ1-2, with TRBD1 matching 7 bases. The CDR3 length is 12 residues. In germline, CDR1 is ENHRY, CDR2 SYGVKD. V lost 10 bases and J lost 5; bases outside the gene matches: 7. Written as DNA, the CDR3 is TGTGCCACAACAGGGGATAATTATGGCTACACCTTC. The encoded protein is CATTGDNYGYTF.

There are a few counts of this clone. This rearrangement joins TRBV5-4 to TRBJ2-1; D unclear. This CDR3 is built from 15 residues. The germline V gene encodes CDR1 SGHNT and CDR2 YYREEE (reference sequence). The V gene lost 3 bases and the J gene lost 2 bases, with 12 bases spanning the gap. The CDR3 coding sequence is TGTGCCAGCAGCTCCATAAGTACTCCCTACAATGAGCAGTTCTTC. It translates to CASSSISTPYNEQFF.

V gene TRBV2 combines with J gene TRBJ1-2; 8 bases are shared with TRBD1. J was trimmed by 8 bases and V by 6 bases; bases with no gene match: 5. The CDR3 loop spans 12 amino acids. Germline V gene lookup returns CDR1 SNHLY and CDR2 FYNNEI. The CDR3 here is CASSLGTGGYTF. CDR3 nucleotide sequence: TGTGCCAGCAGCTTGGGGACAGGAGGCTACACCTTC.

J is TRBJ2-2 and V is TRBV27, with 10 bases lining up with TRBD1. The CDR3 contains 15 residues. Germline loops: CDR1 MNHEY, CDR2 SMNVEV (reference sequence). J was trimmed by 4 bases and V by 5 bases; bases with no gene match: 4. The CDR3 here is CASSPWTGGTGELFF. The CDR3, as DNA: TGTGCCAGCAGTCCATGGACAGGGGGCACCGGGGAGCTGTTTTTT.